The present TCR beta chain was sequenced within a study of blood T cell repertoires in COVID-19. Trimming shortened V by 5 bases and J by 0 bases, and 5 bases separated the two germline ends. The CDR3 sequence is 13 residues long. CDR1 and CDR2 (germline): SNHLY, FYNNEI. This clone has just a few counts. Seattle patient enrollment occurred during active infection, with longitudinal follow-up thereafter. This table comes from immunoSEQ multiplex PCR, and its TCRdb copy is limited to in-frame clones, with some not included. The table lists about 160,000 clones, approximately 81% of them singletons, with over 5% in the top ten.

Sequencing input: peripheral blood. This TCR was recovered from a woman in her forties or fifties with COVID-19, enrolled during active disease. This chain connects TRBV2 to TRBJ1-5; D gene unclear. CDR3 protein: CASSPDSNQPQHF. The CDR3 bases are TGTGCCAGCAGTCCAGATAGCAATCAGCCCCAGCATTTT.